This T cell receptor beta chain was identified during a study of prognosis after radiotherapy for stage I lung cancer. This clonotype was detected many times. V lost 3 bases, J lost 5 bases, and 7 bases stayed unmatched. Germline V CDR1 and CDR2: KGHDR, SFDVKD. This CDR3 has 16 residues. TCR beta CDR3 amplification from genomic DNA was performed by two-round multiplex PCR. Gene-specific TRBV and TRBJ primers were used in PCR round one. TCRdb re-called the multiplex PCR reads with MiXCR, one entry per CDR3 protein. The sample carries about 24,000 distinct CDR3 sequences, about 34% recorded once. Sequencing was performed on PBMCs, taken before or after stereotactic body radiation therapy (not recorded which). The chain is built from TRBV24-1 and TRBJ1-5, with 9 bases that match TRBD1. The TCR sequence derives from a donor aged 50 or older with non-small cell lung cancer. Written as DNA, the CDR3 is TGTGCCACCAGTGATGGTGACAGGGGGAACGATCAGCCCCAGCATTTT. It specifies CATSDGDRGNDQPQHF.